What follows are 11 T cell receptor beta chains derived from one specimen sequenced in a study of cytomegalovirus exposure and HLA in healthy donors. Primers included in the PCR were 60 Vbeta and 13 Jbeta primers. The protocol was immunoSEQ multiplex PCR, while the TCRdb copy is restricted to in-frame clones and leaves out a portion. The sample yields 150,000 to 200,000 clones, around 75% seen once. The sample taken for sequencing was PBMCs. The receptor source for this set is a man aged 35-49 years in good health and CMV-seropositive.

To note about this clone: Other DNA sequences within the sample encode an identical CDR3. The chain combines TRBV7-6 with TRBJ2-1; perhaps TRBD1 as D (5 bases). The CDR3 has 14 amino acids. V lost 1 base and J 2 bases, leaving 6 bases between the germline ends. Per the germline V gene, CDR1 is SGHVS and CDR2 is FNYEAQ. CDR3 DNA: TGTGCCAGCAGCTTAGGGGGCACCTACAATGAGCAGTTCTTC. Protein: CASSLGGTYNEQFF.

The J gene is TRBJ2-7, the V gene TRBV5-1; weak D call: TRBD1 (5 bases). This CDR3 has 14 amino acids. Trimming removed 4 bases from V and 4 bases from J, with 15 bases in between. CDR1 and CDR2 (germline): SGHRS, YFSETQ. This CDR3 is CASSIRTSEYEQYF. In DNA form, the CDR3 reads TGCGCCAGCAGCATCCGGACATCTGAATACGAGCAGTACTTC.

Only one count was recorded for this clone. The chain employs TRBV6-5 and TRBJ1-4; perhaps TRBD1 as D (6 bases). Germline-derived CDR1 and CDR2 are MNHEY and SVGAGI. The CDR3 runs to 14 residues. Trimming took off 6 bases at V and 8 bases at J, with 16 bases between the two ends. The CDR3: CASSLYREGEKLFF. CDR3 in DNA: TGTGCCAGCAGCCTATACAGGGAAGGCGAAAAACTGTTTTTT.

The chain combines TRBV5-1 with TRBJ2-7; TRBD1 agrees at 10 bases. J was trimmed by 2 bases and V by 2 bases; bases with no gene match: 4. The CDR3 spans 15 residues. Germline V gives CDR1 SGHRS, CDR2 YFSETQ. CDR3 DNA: TGCGCCAGCAGCTTTGGGGACAGGGGCCCCTACGAGCAGTACTTC. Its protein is CASSFGDRGPYEQYF.

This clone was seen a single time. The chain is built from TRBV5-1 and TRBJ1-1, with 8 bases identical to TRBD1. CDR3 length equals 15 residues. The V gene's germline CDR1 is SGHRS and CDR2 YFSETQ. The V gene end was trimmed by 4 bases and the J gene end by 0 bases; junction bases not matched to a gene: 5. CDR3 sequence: CASSPWTGMNTEAFF. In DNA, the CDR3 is TGCGCCAGCAGCCCCTGGACAGGGATGAACACTGAAGCTTTCTTT.

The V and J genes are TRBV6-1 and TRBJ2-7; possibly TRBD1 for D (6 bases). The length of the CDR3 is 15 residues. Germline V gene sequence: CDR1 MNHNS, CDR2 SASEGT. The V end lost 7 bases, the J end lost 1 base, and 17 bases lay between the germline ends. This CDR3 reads CASTRDTEASYEQYF. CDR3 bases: TGTGCCAGCACCCGGGACACTGAGGCTTCCTACGAGCAGTACTTC.

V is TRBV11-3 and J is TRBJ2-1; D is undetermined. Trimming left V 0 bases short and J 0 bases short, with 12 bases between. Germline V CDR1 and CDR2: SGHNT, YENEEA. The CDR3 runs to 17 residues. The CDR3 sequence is CASSLDLGGNSYNEQFF. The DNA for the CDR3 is TGTGCCAGCAGCTTAGATCTTGGCGGTAACTCCTACAATGAGCAGTTCTTC.

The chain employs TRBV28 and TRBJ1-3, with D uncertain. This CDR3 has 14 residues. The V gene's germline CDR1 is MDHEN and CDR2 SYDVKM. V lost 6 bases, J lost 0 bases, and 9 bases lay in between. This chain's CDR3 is CASRRLSSGNTIYF. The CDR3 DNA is TGTGCCAGCAGACGGTTGAGCTCTGGAAACACCATATATTTT.

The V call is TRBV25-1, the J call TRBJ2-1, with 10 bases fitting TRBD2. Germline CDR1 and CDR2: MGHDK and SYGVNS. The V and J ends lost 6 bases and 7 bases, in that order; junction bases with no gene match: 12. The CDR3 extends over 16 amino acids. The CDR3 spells CASSAPAGGPVNEQFF. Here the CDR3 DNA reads TGTGCCAGCAGCGCCCCAGCGGGGGGGCCGGTGAATGAGCAGTTCTTC.

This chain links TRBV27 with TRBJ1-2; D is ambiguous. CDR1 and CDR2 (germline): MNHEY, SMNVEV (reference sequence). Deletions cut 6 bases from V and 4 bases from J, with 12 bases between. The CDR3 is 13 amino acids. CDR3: CASRTGRAYGYTF. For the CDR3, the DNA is TGTGCCAGCAGAACTGGGAGGGCCTATGGCTACACCTTC.

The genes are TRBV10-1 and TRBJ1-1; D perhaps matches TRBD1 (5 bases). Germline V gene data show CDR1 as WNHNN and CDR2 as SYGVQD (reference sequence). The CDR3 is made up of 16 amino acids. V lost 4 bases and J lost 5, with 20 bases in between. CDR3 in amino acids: CASSGGRAGRVTEAFF. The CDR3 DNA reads TGCGCCAGCAGTGGCGGCCGGGCAGGGAGGGTTACTGAAGCTTTCTTT.